The entry below describes one TCR beta chain. The antigen is unknown. The repertoire was sequenced with immunoSEQ multiplex PCR; TCRdb's copy has only in-frame clones and lacks some. The sample records around 130,000 clones, 80% to 95% being singletons. Trimming took 10 bases from V and 0 from J, leaving 11 bases between them. The germline V gene encodes CDR1 MDHEN and CDR2 SYDVKM. There are 13 residues in the CDR3. The sample comes from a study of T cell responses to AZD1222 COVID-19 vaccine. Study results and caveats: Seropositive AZD1222 recipients at baseline numbered only six or seven. When two AZD1222 doses had been given, Spike-specific TCR breadth and depth rose.

The TCR comes from an adult who received the AZD1222 COVID-19 vaccine. The specimen comprised peripheral blood, sampled 28 days after the second AZD1222 dose. V gene TRBV28 combines with J gene TRBJ2-3, with a weak D call TRBD2 (6 bases). The CDR3 region is CATSVPSTDTQYF. The DNA of the CDR3 is TGTGCCACTAGCGTCCCTAGCACAGATACGCAGTATTTT.